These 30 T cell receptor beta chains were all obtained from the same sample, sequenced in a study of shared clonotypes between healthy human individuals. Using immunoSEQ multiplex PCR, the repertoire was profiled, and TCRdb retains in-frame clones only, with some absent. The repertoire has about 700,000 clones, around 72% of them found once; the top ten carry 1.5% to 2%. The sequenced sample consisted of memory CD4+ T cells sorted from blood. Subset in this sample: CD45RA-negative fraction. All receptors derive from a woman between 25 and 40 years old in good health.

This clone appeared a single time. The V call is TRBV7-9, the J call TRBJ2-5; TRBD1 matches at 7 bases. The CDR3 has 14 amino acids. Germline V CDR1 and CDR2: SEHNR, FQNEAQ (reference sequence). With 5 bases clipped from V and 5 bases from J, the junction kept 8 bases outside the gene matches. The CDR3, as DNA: TGTGCCAGCAGCGTTGCAGGGGGTGGGGAGACCCAGTACTTC. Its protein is CASSVAGGGETQYF.

The CDR3 spells CASSRRGSTGGNTIYF. For the CDR3, the DNA is TGTGCCAGCAGCCGCCGCGGGTCCACGGGGGGAAACACCATATATTTT. The chain couples TRBV2 to TRBJ1-3, with D unclear. Trimming left V 6 bases short and J 4 bases short, with 19 bases between. This CDR3 has 16 residues. CDR1 is SNHLY, CDR2 FYNNEI, per germline.

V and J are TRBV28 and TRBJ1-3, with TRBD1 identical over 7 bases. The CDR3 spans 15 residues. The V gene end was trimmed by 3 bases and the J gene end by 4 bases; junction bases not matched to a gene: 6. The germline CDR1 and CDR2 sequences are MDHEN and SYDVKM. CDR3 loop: CASSLTGTDGNTIYF. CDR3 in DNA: TGTGCCAGCAGTTTGACCGGGACAGACGGAAACACCATATATTTT.

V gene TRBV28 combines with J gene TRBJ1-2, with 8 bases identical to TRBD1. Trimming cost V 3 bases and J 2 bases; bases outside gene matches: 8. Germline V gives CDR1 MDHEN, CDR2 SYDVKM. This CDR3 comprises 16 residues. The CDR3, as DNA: TGTGCCAGCAGTTTCGCAGGGGGCGGTGACAACTATGGCTACACCTTC. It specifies CASSFAGGGDNYGYTF.

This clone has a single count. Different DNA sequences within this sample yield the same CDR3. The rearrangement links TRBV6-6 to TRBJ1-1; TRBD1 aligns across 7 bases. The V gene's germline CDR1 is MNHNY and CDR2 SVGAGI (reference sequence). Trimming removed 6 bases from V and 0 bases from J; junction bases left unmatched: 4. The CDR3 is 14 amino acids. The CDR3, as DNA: TGTGCCAGCAGGCCGGGACAGATGAACACTGAAGCTTTCTTT. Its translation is CASRPGQMNTEAFF.

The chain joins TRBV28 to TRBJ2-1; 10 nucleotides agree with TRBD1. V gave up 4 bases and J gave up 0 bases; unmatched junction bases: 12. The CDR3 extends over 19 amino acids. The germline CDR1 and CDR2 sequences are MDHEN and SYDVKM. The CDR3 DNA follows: TGTGCCAGCAGTTCTGGACAGGGGGTCTTTACTAGCTCCTACAATGAGCAGTTCTTC. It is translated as CASSSGQGVFTSSYNEQFF.

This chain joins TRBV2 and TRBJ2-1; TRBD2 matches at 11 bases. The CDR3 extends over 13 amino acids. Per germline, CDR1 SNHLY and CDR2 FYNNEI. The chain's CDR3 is CAVGTSGYNEQFF. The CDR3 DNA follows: TGTGCTGTCGGGACTAGCGGTTACAATGAGCAGTTCTTC. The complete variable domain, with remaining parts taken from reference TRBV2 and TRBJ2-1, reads EPEVTQTPSHQVTQMGQEVILRCVPISNHLYFYWYRQILGQKVEFLVSFYNNEISEKSEIFDDQFSVERPDGSNFTLKIRSTKLEDSAMYFCAVGTSGYNEQFFGPGTRLTVL.

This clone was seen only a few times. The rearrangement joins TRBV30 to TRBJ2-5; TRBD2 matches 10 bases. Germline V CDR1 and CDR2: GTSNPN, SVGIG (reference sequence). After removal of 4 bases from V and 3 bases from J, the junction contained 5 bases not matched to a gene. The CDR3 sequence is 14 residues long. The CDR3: CAWNLLAGEETQYF. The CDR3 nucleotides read TGTGCCTGGAATCTCCTAGCGGGAGAAGAGACCCAGTACTTC.

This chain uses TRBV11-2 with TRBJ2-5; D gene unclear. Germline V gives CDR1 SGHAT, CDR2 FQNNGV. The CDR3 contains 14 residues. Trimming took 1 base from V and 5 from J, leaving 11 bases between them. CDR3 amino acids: CASSLAGLEETQYF. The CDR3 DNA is TGTGCCAGCAGCTTAGCCGGATTGGAGGAGACCCAGTACTTC.

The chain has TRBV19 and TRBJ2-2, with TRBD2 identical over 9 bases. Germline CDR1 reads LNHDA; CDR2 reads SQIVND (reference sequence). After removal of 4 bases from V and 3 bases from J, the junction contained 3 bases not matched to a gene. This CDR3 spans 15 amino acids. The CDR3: CASSRASGDTGELFF. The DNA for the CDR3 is TGTGCCAGTAGTAGGGCTAGCGGGGACACCGGGGAGCTGTTTTTT.

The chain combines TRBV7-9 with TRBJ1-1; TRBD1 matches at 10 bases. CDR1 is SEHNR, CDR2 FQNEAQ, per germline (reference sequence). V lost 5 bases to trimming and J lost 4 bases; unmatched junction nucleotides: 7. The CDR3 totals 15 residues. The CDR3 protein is CASSGPGQGITEAFF. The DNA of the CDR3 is TGTGCCAGCAGCGGCCCGGGACAGGGGATCACTGAAGCTTTCTTT.

Here the CDR3 reads CASSANEPRTTGNTIYF. The CDR3 nucleotides read TGTGCCAGCAGTGCCAACGAACCTAGGACAACGGGAAACACCATATATTTT. The chain links TRBV6-1 to TRBJ1-3; a weak D match, TRBD1 (5 bases). The CDR3 consists of 17 residues. Trimming stripped 4 bases from V and 4 bases from J, with 20 bases between. Germline CDR1 is MNHNS and CDR2 is SASEGT.

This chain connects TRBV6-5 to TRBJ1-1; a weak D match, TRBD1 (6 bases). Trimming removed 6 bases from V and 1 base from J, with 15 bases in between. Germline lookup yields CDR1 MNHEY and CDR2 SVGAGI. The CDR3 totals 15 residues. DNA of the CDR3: TGTGCCAGCAGACCCACGGGGGCAAAGAACACTGAAGCTTTCTTT. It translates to CASRPTGAKNTEAFF.

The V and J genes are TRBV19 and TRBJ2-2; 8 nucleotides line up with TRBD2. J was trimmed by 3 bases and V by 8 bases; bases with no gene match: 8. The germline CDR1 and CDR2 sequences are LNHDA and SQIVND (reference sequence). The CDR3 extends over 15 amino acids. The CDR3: CASGRREGDTGELFF. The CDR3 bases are TGTGCCAGTGGGCGACGGGAGGGAGACACCGGGGAGCTGTTTTTT.

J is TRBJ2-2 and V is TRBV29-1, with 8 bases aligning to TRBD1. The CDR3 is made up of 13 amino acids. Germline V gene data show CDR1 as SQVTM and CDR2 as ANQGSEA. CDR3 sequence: CIAQGVGTGELFF. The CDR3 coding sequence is TGCATCGCACAGGGGGTTGGCACCGGGGAGCTGTTTTTT.

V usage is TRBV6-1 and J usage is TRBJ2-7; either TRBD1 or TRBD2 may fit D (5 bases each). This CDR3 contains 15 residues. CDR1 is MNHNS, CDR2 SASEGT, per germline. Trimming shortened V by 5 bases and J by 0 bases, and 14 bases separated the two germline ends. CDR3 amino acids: CASSRGAPSSYEQYF. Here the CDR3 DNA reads TGTGCCAGCAGTAGAGGGGCCCCCAGCTCCTACGAGCAGTACTTC.

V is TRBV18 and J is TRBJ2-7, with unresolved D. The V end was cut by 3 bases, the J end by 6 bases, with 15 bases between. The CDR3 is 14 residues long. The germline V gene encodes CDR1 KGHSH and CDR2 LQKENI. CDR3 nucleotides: TGTGCCAGCTCACCCCGGGCCCAACCAACCGAGCAGTACTTC. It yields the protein CASSPRAQPTEQYF.

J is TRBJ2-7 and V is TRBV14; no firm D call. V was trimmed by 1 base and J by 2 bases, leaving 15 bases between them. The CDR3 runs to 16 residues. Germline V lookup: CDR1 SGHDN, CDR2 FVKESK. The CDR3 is CASSQGPRPLPYEQYF. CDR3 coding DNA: TGTGCCAGCAGCCAAGGGCCTCGGCCCCTTCCCTACGAGCAGTACTTC.

For the CDR3, the DNA is TGTGCCAGCAGCTTGGACAGCCTGCAAGAGACCCAGTACTTC. Translating gives CASSLDSLQETQYF. The chain employs TRBV5-6 and TRBJ2-5, with D hard to call. Germline-derived CDR1 and CDR2 are SGHDT and YYEEEE. The CDR3 sequence is 14 residues long. The V and J ends lost 0 bases and 2 bases respectively, with 8 bases between them.

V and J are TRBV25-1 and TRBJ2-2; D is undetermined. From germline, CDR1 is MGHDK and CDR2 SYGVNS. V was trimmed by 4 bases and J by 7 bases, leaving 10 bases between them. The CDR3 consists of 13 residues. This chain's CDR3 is CASSGVPGGELFF. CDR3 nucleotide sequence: TGTGCCAGCAGTGGGGTTCCGGGCGGGGAGCTGTTTTTT.

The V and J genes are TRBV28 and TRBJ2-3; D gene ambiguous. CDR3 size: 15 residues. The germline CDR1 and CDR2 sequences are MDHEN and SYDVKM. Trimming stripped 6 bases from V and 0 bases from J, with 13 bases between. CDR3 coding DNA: TGTGCCAGCAGGACGTCTCGGTCAAGCACAGATACGCAGTATTTT. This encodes CASRTSRSSTDTQYF.

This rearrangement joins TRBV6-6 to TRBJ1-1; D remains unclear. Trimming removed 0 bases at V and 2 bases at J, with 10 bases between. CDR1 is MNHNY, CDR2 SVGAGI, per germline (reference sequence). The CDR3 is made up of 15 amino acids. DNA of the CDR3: TGTGCCAGCAGTTACTCGATGGAACAAAACACTGAAGCTTTCTTT. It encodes CASSYSMEQNTEAFF.

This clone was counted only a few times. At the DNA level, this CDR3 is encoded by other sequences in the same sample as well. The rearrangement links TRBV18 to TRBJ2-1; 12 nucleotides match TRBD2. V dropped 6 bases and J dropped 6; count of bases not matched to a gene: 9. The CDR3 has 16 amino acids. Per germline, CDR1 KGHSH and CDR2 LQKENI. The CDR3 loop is CASSPPGTSGSNEQFF. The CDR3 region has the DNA TGTGCCAGCTCCCCCCCCGGGACTAGCGGGTCCAATGAGCAGTTCTTC.

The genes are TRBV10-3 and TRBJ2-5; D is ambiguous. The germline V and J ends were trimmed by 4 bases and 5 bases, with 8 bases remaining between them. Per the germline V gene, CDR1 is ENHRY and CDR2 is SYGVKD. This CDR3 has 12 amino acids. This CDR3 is CAISARSETQYF. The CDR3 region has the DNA TGTGCCATCAGTGCCAGATCCGAGACCCAGTACTTC.

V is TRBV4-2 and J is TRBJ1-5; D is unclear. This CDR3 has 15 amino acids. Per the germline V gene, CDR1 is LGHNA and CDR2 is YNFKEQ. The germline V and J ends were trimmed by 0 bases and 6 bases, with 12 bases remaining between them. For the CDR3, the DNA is TGTGCCAGCAGCCAAGACTTTTCGCTCGGTCAGCCCCAGCATTTT. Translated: CASSQDFSLGQPQHF.

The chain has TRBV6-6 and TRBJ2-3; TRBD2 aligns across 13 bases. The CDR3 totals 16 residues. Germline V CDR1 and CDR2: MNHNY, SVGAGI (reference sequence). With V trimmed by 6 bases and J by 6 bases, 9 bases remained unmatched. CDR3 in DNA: TGTGCCAGCAGAACCGGACTAGCGGGAGAAAAGGATACGCAGTATTTT. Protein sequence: CASRTGLAGEKDTQYF.

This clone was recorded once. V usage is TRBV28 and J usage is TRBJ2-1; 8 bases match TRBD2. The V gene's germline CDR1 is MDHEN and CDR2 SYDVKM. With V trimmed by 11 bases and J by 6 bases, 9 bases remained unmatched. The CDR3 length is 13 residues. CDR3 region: CAGSGSHLNEQFF. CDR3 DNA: TGTGCCGGGAGCGGGAGCCACCTCAATGAGCAGTTCTTC.

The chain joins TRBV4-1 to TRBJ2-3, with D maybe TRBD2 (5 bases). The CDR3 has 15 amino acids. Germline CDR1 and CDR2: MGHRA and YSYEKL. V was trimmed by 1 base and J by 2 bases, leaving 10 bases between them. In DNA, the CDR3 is TGCGCCAGCAGCCAAGGCCGGACTGTCACAGATACGCAGTATTTT. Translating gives CASSQGRTVTDTQYF.

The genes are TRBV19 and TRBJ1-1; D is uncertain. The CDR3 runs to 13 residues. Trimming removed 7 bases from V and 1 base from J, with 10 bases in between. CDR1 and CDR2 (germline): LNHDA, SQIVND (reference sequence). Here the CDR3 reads CASMTMGNTEAFF. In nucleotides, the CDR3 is TGTGCCAGTATGACCATGGGGAACACTGAAGCTTTCTTT.

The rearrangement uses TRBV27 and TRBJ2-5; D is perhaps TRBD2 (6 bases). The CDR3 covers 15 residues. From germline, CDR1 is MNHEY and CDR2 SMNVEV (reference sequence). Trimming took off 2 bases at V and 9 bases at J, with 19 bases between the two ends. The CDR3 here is CASSLGMGEVGAQYF. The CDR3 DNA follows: TGTGCCAGCAGTTTAGGGATGGGGGAGGTTGGGGCCCAGTACTTC.